This paragraph covers one T cell receptor (beta chain) sequence. The clone's antigen remains unknown. No base quality information exists; no much larger clone differs at one position. Donors were healthy HIV-negative adults with no recently reported acute infections or vaccinations. All donors were Caucasian adults living in Nashville, Tennessee, USA. CD4+ T cells were enriched through magnetic negative selection, after which naive cells were positively selected on CD45RA and the remaining negative fraction served as the memory subset. Blood was obtained by leukapheresis, after which PBMCs were separated by Ficoll-Histopaque density gradient centrifugation and cryopreserved in liquid nitrogen vapor phase. Purity and quantity of every magnetically sorted T cell population were checked by analytical flow cytometry. Genomic DNA was isolated from each sorted fraction and quantified by UV absorbance on a Nanodrop 2000c.

These data come from a study of shared clonotypes between healthy human individuals (dated by TCRdb to about 2020). Study-wide context: Three men and a couple of women, aged 18 to 49 years, made up the cohort. To increase sequencing depth and limit assay-specific biases, TCR repertoire library preparation and sequencing were carried out by different laboratories using diverse techniques. Blood TCR repertoires of 5 or 6 healthy adults were deeply sequenced to estimate repertoire size and the extent of clonotype sharing between individuals. Between about 0.9 and 9 billion PBMCs per donor were obtained by leukapheresis. For each donor, CD4 naive and CD4 memory were each run on three plates, CD8 naive on two plates, and CD8 memory on one plate. The investigation overall reported the following: The small number of donors limited the genetic and exposure-history diversity represented. Based on pairwise subsampling, the degree of clonotype sharing among donors was expected to be affected by sequencing depth. Compared with non-shared clonotypes, clonotypes shared by all four sorted-subset donors had higher generation probabilities. About 5% of naive CD4, approximately 3.7% of naive CD8, 2.3% of memory CD4, and 0.35% to 0.4% of memory CD8 clonotypes were shared across a handful of donors. Estimated clonotype richness was generally larger for naive than for memory subsets. Only blood was sampled, and tissue TCR repertoires likely differ from those in blood. Incomplete sequencing was indicated by rarefaction of sorted-subset datasets, despite the large sequencing depth.

TCR CDR3 regions were amplified from genomic DNA by multiplex PCR using the deep immunoSEQ assay. Extracted genomic DNA from each cell subset was spread evenly across all wells of several immunoSEQ 96-well plates, with each plate serving as a replicate. Each replicate PCR for sorted subsets received about 200 ng genomic DNA, equal to roughly 33,000 T cell genomes. The purified libraries were quantified using a Qubit 3.0 fluorometer, sized with a Bioanalyzer 2100, and then quantified again using the KAPA Library Quantification kit. A separate single-read 150-cycle Illumina NextSeq 550 flow cell was used to sequence each immunoSEQ 96-well plate. On the study's bioinformatics: Because the immunoSEQ output held only junctional sequences and lacked quality scores, the filtering could not match the filtering applied to full-length reads. Sequences were annotated with PyIR, a Python wrapper for IgBLAST v1.9, and V/J genes and CDR3 were assigned using IMGT germline references. Any read was removed if the V/J assignment was weak (E-value above 1e-6), the CDR3 was missing, or the read contained stop codons, out-of-frame junctions, or ambiguous translated residues. V3J clonotypes were defined by identical inferred V gene, J gene, and CDR3 amino acid sequence. To compute the percentage overlap between repertoires, the number of shared unique clonotypes was divided by the size of the smaller repertoire. RTK rarefaction, the Chao1 estimator, and Recon v2.1 estimates of unobserved clonotypes were used to assess repertoire richness. For all TCRbeta clonotypes obtained by the gDNA method from a few donors, generation probabilities were computed with OLGA. In its TCRdb copy, this immuneACCESS table keeps in-frame sequences only and misses some clones. Where compared with another copy, unresolved V genes explain less than half of these, and the others have no known cause. D and trimming were read from the DNA, whereas the V and J calls and clone size are those reported in that table. The sample table holds some 1,100,000 clones, of which about 84% were seen once. Of the sample, approximately 0.5% is held by the ten largest clones.

V loses 0 bases at its end and J loses 5 bases; junction bases beyond the gene matches: 9. According to the germline V gene, CDR1 reads MGHRA and CDR2 reads YSYEKL. Counted from cysteine to phenylalanine, this CDR3 has 16 amino acids. The CDR3 DNA has 48 bases and is translated from base 1. The sample comprised memory CD4+ T cells from PBMCs. What this sample's cell subset or site label stands for: CD45RA-negative fraction. The chain is made from TRBV4-1 and TRBJ1-1, with TRBD1 matching 7 junction bases. The source is a man aged 18 to 30 in good health. Some clones in this sample may be carry-over from other donors' samples. The nucleotides read TGCGCCAGCAGCCAAGATAAGCGCCAGGGGGGGACTGAAGCTTTCTTT. This sequence encodes CASSQDKRQGGTEAFF.